Here is one TCR beta chain with its context. The data were taken from a study of sequential checkpoint blockade in melanoma. At the level of the study: First-line arms were nivolumab then ipilimumab, or the reverse, randomized 1:1.

Generated by immunoSEQ multiplex PCR, the TCRdb table keeps only in-frame clones and is missing some. The sample consists of some 18,000 clones, roughly 72% of them appearing once. Treatment given: randomized to nivolumab then ipilimumab (arm A) or the reverse (arm B). PBMC sorting kept live CD3+CD8+ cells without CD19 or CD56. Trimming cost V 0 bases and J 3 bases, with 9 bases left between them. Germline values: CDR1 GTSNPN, CDR2 SVGIG (reference sequence). This CDR3 is 13 amino acids long. The material sequenced was CD8+ T cells sorted from blood (inferred from file names), taken from a patient given nivolumab and ipilimumab in sequence. The clonotype comes from a human donor with melanoma. The chain recombines TRBV30 with TRBJ2-7; D is possibly TRBD1 (6 bases). The CDR3 loop is CAWSVTGHYEQYF. In DNA, the CDR3 is TGTGCCTGGAGTGTAACAGGGCACTACGAGCAGTACTTC.